This T cell receptor (beta chain) emerged from a study of blood T cell repertoires in COVID-19. The study recruited exposed participants who had met a COVID-19 case within 2 weeks before entry. The CDR3 runs to 14 residues. Trimming took 2 bases from V and 3 from J; bases not matched to a gene: 3. CDR1 and CDR2 from the germline V gene are SGHNT and YYREEE (reference sequence). The method was immunoSEQ multiplex PCR; TCRdb's version includes in-frame clones alone and lacks a portion of them. The table has roughly 380,000 clones, about nine tenths seen once. Sequenced input: PBMCs or T cells enriched from blood (not recorded which). This clonotype originated in a woman aged 25 to 39 who had been exposed to COVID-19. J is TRBJ2-5 and V is TRBV5-4; 8 bases are shared with TRBD2. The CDR3 reads CASSFGTREETQYF. In DNA form, the CDR3 reads TGTGCCAGCAGCTTCGGGACTAGAGAAGAGACCCAGTACTTC.